The source of this T cell receptor beta chain is a study of blood T cell repertoires in COVID-19. All enrollees were about 18 to 100 years old and from 25 or so US areas. As processed by the authors: How many nucleated cells were present was estimated from reference gene primer amplification. Using immunoSEQ multiplex PCR, the repertoire was profiled, and TCRdb retains in-frame clones only, with some absent. The V and J calls and clone size were taken over from that table, and D and trimming were inferred from the DNA. The table includes a few hundred thousand clones, about 87% detected once. Germline V gene sequence: CDR1 SGHRS, CDR2 YFSETQ. This CDR3 has 16 residues. V was cut by 5 bases and J by 0 bases, with 16 bases left in between.

The receptor's source is a woman between 18 and 29 years old who had recovered from COVID-19. Input material: PBMCs or T cells enriched from blood (not recorded which). The gene calls are TRBV5-1 and TRBJ2-3, with D possibly being TRBD1 (5 bases). CDR3 sequence: CASRLQASTSTDTQYF. Here the CDR3 DNA reads TGCGCCAGCAGACTACAGGCCTCAACTAGCACAGATACGCAGTATTTT.